Below, 10 T cell receptor beta chains from the same sample are listed, as sequenced in a study of blood T cell repertoires in COVID-19. Only in-frame clones appear in the TCRdb table, and some are missing; sequencing was by immunoSEQ multiplex PCR. Of some 26,000 clones listed, less than 80% are singletons. What was sequenced was peripheral blood. These receptors were obtained from a man in his 70s with acute or convalescent COVID-19.

This clone was seen just once. This chain links TRBV7-9 with TRBJ1-6, with D perhaps matching TRBD1 (6 bases). This CDR3 contains 13 residues. Germline CDR1 and CDR2: SEHNR and FQNEAQ (reference sequence). V was cut by 4 bases and J by 8 bases, with 9 bases left in between. CDR3 sequence reads: CASSSAGDSPLHF. CDR3 nucleotide sequence: TGTGCCAGCAGCTCGGCAGGGGATTCACCCCTCCACTTT.

The V and J genes are TRBV27 and TRBJ2-1; 7 bases are shared with TRBD2. Per the germline V gene, CDR1 is MNHEY and CDR2 is SMNVEV (reference sequence). Germline trimming cut 6 bases from V and 7 bases from J; bases unmatched to any gene: 9. This CDR3 has 14 residues. The CDR3 region has the DNA TGTGCCAGCAGCCGCCTCCACGGGGGGAATGAGCAGTTCTTC. The encoded protein is CASSRLHGGNEQFF.

The gene calls are TRBV7-3 and TRBJ2-3; 7 bases agree with TRBD2. CDR3 length: 15 residues. CDR1 SGHTA and CDR2 FQGTGA come from the germline V gene. V lost 1 base, J lost 3 bases, and 4 bases stayed unmatched. The CDR3 region has the DNA TGTGCCAGCAGCTTAAGGGGGGGAGGTACAGATACGCAGTATTTT. This translates into CASSLRGGGTDTQYF.

The chain joins TRBV27 to TRBJ1-6; 8 nucleotides agree with TRBD1. CDR1 is MNHEY and CDR2 is SMNVEV in the germline V gene (reference sequence). V shed 2 bases, J shed 10 bases, and the junction held 13 bases outside the gene matches. This CDR3 has 17 residues. The CDR3 sequence is CASSLISPAQGASPLHF. The CDR3 DNA reads TGTGCCAGCAGTTTAATATCCCCCGCGCAGGGGGCATCACCCCTCCACTTT.

V is TRBV5-1 and J is TRBJ2-5, with 9 bases fitting TRBD1. From germline, CDR1 is SGHRS and CDR2 YFSETQ. The V and J ends lost 3 bases and 2 bases, in that order; junction bases with no gene match: 11. The CDR3 loop spans 17 amino acids. The CDR3 DNA sequence: TGCGCCAGCAGCTCATCATCTGGACAGGGGCCACAAGAGACCCAGTACTTC. Its translation is CASSSSSGQGPQETQYF.

The chain has TRBV9 and TRBJ2-3, with 10 bases identical to TRBD2. Unmatched junction bases numbered 3, after V lost 0 bases and J lost 5 bases. The CDR3 is 15 residues long. Germline CDR1 is SGDLS and CDR2 is YYNGEE. The chain's CDR3 is CASSVGAGGRDTQYF. CDR3 in DNA: TGTGCCAGCAGCGTAGGAGCGGGAGGGAGAGATACGCAGTATTTT.

The chain carries TRBV7-2 and TRBJ2-1, with TRBD1 matching 10 bases. The V gene end was trimmed by 3 bases and the J gene end by 4 bases; junction bases not matched to a gene: 3. From germline, CDR1 is SGHTA and CDR2 FQGNSA. The CDR3 totals 15 residues. As DNA, the CDR3 is TGTGCCAGCAGCTTGGGACAGGGGACATACAATGAGCAGTTCTTC. Residues: CASSLGQGTYNEQFF.

The chain links TRBV28 to TRBJ1-4; D not certain. The germline V gene encodes CDR1 MDHEN and CDR2 SYDVKM. The ends were cut back, 4 bases at V and 5 bases at J, with 5 bases in the middle. The CDR3 runs to 12 residues. CDR3: CASSSSNEKLFF. In DNA, the CDR3 is TGTGCCAGCAGTTCCTCCAATGAAAAACTGTTTTTT. Combining the CDR3 with reference TRBV28 and TRBJ1-4 gives the whole variable domain DVKVTQSSRYLVKRTGEKVFLECVQDMDHENMFWYRQDPGLGLRLIYFSYDVKMKEKGDIPEGYSVSREKKERFSLILESASTNQTSMYLCASSSSNEKLFFGSGTQLSVL.

This chain connects TRBV4-1 to TRBJ2-3; no clear D. Germline lookup yields CDR1 MGHRA and CDR2 YSYEKL. Trimming removed 0 bases at V and 0 bases at J, with 13 bases between. The CDR3 covers 17 residues. CDR3 residues: CASSQENHFISTDTQYF. The CDR3 region has the DNA TGCGCCAGCAGCCAAGAGAACCACTTCATCAGCACAGATACGCAGTATTTT.

This clone was recorded a few times. The rearrangement links TRBV6-5 to TRBJ2-7; 9 positions match TRBD1. This CDR3 region has 14 residues. The germline V gene has CDR1 MNHEY and CDR2 SVGAGI. V trimming: 5 bases; J trimming: 6 bases; junction bases outside the gene matches: 8. DNA for the CDR3: TGTGCCAGCAGTCTAGTACAGGGGGCTGGCGAGCAGTACTTC. Encoded protein: CASSLVQGAGEQYF.